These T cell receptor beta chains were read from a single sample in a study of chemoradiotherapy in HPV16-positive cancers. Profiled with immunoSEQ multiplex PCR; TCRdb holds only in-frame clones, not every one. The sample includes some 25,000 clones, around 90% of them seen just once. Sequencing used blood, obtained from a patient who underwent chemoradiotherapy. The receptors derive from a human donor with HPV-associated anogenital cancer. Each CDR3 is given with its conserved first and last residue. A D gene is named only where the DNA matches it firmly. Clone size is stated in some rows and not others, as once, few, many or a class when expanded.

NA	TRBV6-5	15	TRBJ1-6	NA	TGTGCCAGCAGCCCCAGGCCGCGCATGTTTTCACCCCTCCACTTT	CASSPRPRMFSPLHF
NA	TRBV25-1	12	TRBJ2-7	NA	TGTGCCAGCAGTGAATGGGAGTACGAGCAGTACTTC	CASSEWEYEQYF
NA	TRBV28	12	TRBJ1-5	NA	TGTGCCAGCAGTTTAGGTGCGCAGCCCCAGCATTTT	CASSLGAQPQHF
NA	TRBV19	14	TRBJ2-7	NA	TGTGCCAGTAGTAACCGACTGGACTCCTACGAGCAGTACTTC	CASSNRLDSYEQYF
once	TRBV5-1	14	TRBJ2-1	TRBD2	TGCGCCAGCAGCGGTAGCGGGGGGGCAAATGAGCAGTTCTTC	CASSGSGGANEQFF
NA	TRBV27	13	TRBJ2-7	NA	TGTGCCAGCAGTTATGGGACTGTGTACGAGCAGTACTTC	CASSYGTVYEQYF
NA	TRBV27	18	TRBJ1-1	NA	TGTGCCAGCAGTTTGACCCCCCTCGGCGTGAAGCGTAACACTGAAGCTTTCTTT	CASSLTPLGVKRNTEAFF
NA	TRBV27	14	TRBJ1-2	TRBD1	TGTGCCAGCAGTGCCCAGGGGGCCGGATATGGCTACACCTTC	CASSAQGAGYGYTF
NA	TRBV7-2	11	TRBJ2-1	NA	TGTGCCAGCAGCGTAGAATATGAGCAGTTCTTC	CASSVEYEQFF
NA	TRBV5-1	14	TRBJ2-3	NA	TGCGCCAGCAGCTTGGGCGGTTTAGCCGATACGCAGTATTTT	CASSLGGLADTQYF
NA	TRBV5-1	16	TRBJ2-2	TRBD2	TGCGCCAGCGGCCGGCGGGAGGGCCTTAGTGGCGGGGAGCTGTTTTTT	CASGRREGLSGGELFF
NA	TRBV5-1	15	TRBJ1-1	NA	TGCGCCAGCTCCAAGGGGGTCCTCTCAGTCACTGAAGCTTTCTTT	CASSKGVLSVTEAFF
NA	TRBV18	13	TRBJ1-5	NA	TGTGCCAGCTCACCAAGCCCCAATCAGCCCCAGCATTTT	CASSPSPNQPQHF
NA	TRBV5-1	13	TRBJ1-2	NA	TGCGCCAGCAGCCCCGACGGTGACTATGGCTACACCTTC	CASSPDGDYGYTF
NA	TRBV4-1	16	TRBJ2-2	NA	TGCGCCAGCAGCCCCCGGTACGAGCGGAGCACCGGGGAGCTGTTTTTT	CASSPRYERSTGELFF
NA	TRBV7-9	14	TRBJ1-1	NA	TGTGCCAGCAGCCAGACGCCCGACAGGATTGAAGCTTTCTTT	CASSQTPDRIEAFF
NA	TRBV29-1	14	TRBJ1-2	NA	TGCAGCGTTGGGGCCAACCTTCCTATCTATGGCTACACCTTC	CSVGANLPIYGYTF
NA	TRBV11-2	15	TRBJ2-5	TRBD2	TGTGCCAGCAGCTTAGATCGGGGGAGGGGAGAGACCCAGTACTTC	CASSLDRGRGETQYF
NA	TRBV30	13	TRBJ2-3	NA	TGTGCCTGCCGGGACCCTTCCACAGATACGCAGTATTTT	CACRDPSTDTQYF
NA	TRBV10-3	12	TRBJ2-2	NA	TGTGCCATCAGTGTTGGGGGCGGGGAGCTGTTTTTT	CAISVGGGELFF
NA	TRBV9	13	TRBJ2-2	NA	TGTGCCAGCAGCGTAGGAGGCTCCGGGGAGCTGTTTTTT	CASSVGGSGELFF
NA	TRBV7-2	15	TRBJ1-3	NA	TGTGCCAGCAGCTTAGTATGGGGCTCTGGAAACACCATATATTTT	CASSLVWGSGNTIYF
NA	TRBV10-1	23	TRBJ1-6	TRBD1	TGCGCCAGCAGTGGTTTTTTGGAACTTAGCGGGACAGGGGGCGACGCCTATAATTCACCCCTCCACTTT	CASSGFLELSGTGGDAYNSPLHF
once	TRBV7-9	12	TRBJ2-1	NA	TGTGCCAGCAGCACCGACCTGCGTGAGCAGTTCTTC	CASSTDLREQFF
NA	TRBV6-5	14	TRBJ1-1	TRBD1	TGTGCCAGCAGCGTACAGGGGGGGAACACTGAAGCTTTCTTT	CASSVQGGNTEAFF
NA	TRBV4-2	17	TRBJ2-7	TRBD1	TGTGCCAGCAGCCAAGATTTGGAAAGCAGGGGGTTGTACGAGCAGTACTTC	CASSQDLESRGLYEQYF
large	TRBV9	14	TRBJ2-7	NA	TGTGCCAGCAGCGTAGATGGGCTAGACGACGAGCAGTACTTC	CASSVDGLDDEQYF
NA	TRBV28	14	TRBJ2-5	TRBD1	TGTGCCAGCAGTGAGTCCAGGGGGAGAGAGACCCAGTACTTC	CASSESRGRETQYF
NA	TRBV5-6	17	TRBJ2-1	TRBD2	TGTGCCAGCAGCGAGGGACTAGCGGGGGGACGTCTGATAGAGCAGTTCTTC	CASSEGLAGGRLIEQFF
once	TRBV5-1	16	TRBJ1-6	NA	TGCGCCAGCAGCTTGGGCAGGTTGGAGGGCATTTCACCCCTCCACTTT	CASSLGRLEGISPLHF
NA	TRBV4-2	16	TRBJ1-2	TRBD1	TGTGCCAGCAGCGACCCGAGGACAGGTATGTCCTATGGCTACACCTTC	CASSDPRTGMSYGYTF
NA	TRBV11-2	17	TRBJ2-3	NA	TGTGCCAGCAGCTATTGGGCCCTCTCTGGAGACACAGATACGCAGTATTTT	CASSYWALSGDTDTQYF
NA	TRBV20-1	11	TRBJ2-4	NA	TGCAGTGCCATGATCCCGGACATTCAGTACTTC	CSAMIPDIQYF
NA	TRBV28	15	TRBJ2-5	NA	TGTGCCAGCAGTACTCGACAGAGGCCGGGGGAGACCCAGTACTTC	CASSTRQRPGETQYF
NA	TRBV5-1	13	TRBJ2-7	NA	TGCGCCAGCAGCTTGAATGGGGGCTACGAGCAGTACTTC	CASSLNGGYEQYF
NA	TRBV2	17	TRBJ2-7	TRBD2	TGTGCCAGCAGTAAACGGCGACGGGAGCGGGGCTACTACGAGCAGTACTTC	CASSKRRRERGYYEQYF
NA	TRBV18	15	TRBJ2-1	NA	TGTGCCAGCTCACCACTCCAGGCCCCCGGGAATGAGCAGTTCTTC	CASSPLQAPGNEQFF
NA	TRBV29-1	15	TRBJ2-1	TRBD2	TGCAGCGTTGAAGGACTAGCGCCCTGGAACGATGAGCAGTTCTTC	CSVEGLAPWNDEQFF